This entry concerns a single TCR beta chain. The antigen is undetermined. Cells were stimulated nonspecifically with anti-CD3/anti-CD28 magnetic beads. Sorting of responding CD4+ T cells relied on upregulated CD40 ligand together with CD69. This entry is derived from a study of persistence of HIV-infected CD4 T cells. Germline lookup yields CDR1 LGHDT and CDR2 YNNKEL (reference sequence). The CDR3 is 14 amino acids. The V and J ends lost 1 base and 0 bases respectively, with 6 bases between them. This was the immunoSEQ version 4 assay in survey mode. Clones were read by immunoSEQ multiplex PCR, and TCRdb kept only the in-frame ones, dropping some. The sample yields about 45,000 clones, about 89% seen once.

The rearrangement joins TRBV3-1 (or the pseudogene TRBV3-2) to TRBJ1-2; D not certain. The specimen was CD4+ T cells sorted from PBMCs after approximately 19-hour stimulation, collected from a patient who received antiretroviral therapy. The TCR sequence derives from an adult man with HIV who was CMV-seropositive. For the CDR3, the DNA is TGTGCCAGCAGCCAAGCGAATGCTAACTATGGCTACACCTTC. Translating gives CASSQANANYGYTF.